The clone carrying this T cell receptor (beta chain) was recorded at least ten times. Via MiXCR, TCRdb re-called the 5' RACE reads, giving one row per CDR3 protein. Among about 39,000 distinct CDR3 sequences, 2.5% to 3.5% were seen once, and the ten largest hold 2.8%. These data belong to a study of CD8 T cells in ankylosing spondylitis. This CDR3 has 15 amino acids. Germline CDR1 SGDLS, CDR2 YYNGEE. The V segment lost 0 bases and the J segment 5 bases; nucleotides outside the gene matches: 6. The source is a male donor with ankylosing spondylitis or in good health (not recorded which). This chain uses TRBV9 with TRBJ2-5; 8 positions agree with TRBD2. The sequencing sample was made of blood, either unsorted or a sorted T cell fraction (not recorded which). This CDR3 reads CASSVATGGTETQYF. The CDR3 bases are TGTGCCAGCAGCGTAGCTACGGGAGGGACGGAGACCCAGTACTTC. Full variable domain (remainder filled in from reference TRBV9 and TRBJ2-5): DSGVTQTPKHLITATGQRVTLRCSPRSGDLSVYWYQQSLDQGLQFLIQYYNGEERAKGNILERFSAQQFPDLHSELNLSSLELGDSALYFCASSVATGGTETQYFGPGTRLLVL.